This T cell receptor (beta chain) was sequenced during a study of OX40 agonist ivuxolimab in advanced cancers. Study summary: Males comprised 82.7% of the group, whose mean age was about 61 years (range roughly 23 to 80). Partial responses were achieved by three patients: one hepatocellular carcinoma, two cutaneous melanoma.

Produced via immunoSEQ multiplex PCR; TCRdb's table is partial and in-frame only. In the table there are about 46,000 clones, 70% to 85% of which are singletons. With regard to this clone: What it binds is not known.

Per germline, CDR1 SGHAT and CDR2 FQNNGV. J was trimmed by 2 bases and V by 4 bases; bases with no gene match: 5. The CDR3 covers 14 residues. Study-level results: More expanded clones were seen, on average, in CD8+ T cells than in CD4+. At doses 0.1 to 3.0 mg/kg, CD4+ and CD8+ clones expanded.

V is TRBV11-2 and J is TRBJ2-7; 7 nucleotides align to TRBD1. The specimen was CD4+ or CD8+ T cells sorted from blood, collected in a trial of the OX40 agonist ivuxolimab. The clonotype originates from an adult with an advanced solid tumor such as melanoma, head and neck, liver or kidney cancer. As DNA, the CDR3 is TGTGCCAGCAGCTCAAGGGACAGCCCCTACGAGCAGTACTTC. Protein: CASSSRDSPYEQYF. Complete variable domain (other parts from reference TRBV11-2 and TRBJ2-7): EAGVAQSPRYKIIEKRQSVAFWCNPISGHATLYWYQQILGQGPKLLIQFQNNGVVDDSQLPKDRFSAERLKGVDSTLKIQPAKLEDSAVYLCASSSRDSPYEQYFGPGTRLTVT.